One and the same sample provided the 9 T cell receptor beta chains below, sequenced in a study of blood T cell repertoires in COVID-19. TCRdb's table, derived via immunoSEQ multiplex PCR, lists solely in-frame clones and lacks some. In the table there are approximately 150,000 clones, almost 85% of which are singletons. The sample was peripheral blood. These receptors were obtained from a human donor with acute or convalescent COVID-19. The donor label of this sample is uncertain.

The genes are TRBV3-1 (or the pseudogene TRBV3-2) and TRBJ1-1; no reliable D call. The CDR3 has 14 residues. Germline V lookup: CDR1 LGHDT, CDR2 YNNKEL (reference sequence). V lost 1 base and J lost 3, with 9 bases in between. This chain's CDR3 is CASSQVRRDTEAFF. The CDR3 coding sequence is TGTGCCAGCAGCCAAGTAAGGCGGGACACTGAAGCTTTCTTT.

J is TRBJ2-7 and V is TRBV15; the D gene is possibly TRBD2 (6 bases). CDR1 and CDR2 from the germline V gene are LNHNV and YYDKDF (reference sequence). The V and J ends lost 2 bases and 11 bases respectively, with 13 bases between them. The CDR3 runs to 12 residues. The CDR3 bases are TGTGCCACCAGCAGAAACGGGGGTTTGGAGTACTTC. It encodes CATSRNGGLEYF.

The chain combines TRBV9 with TRBJ1-6; 8 bases line up with TRBD1. Germline CDR1 and CDR2: SGDLS and YYNGEE. V was clipped by 0 bases and J by 9 bases; unmatched bases: 5. The CDR3 spans 15 residues. The CDR3 bases are TGTGCCAGCAGCGTAGGCGAGACAGGGGTTTCACCCCTCCACTTT. Translated, it gives CASSVGETGVSPLHF.

The chain joins TRBV6-4 to TRBJ2-7, with D hard to call. Germline V gives CDR1 MRHNA, CDR2 SNTAGT. Trimming pared 4 bases from V and 5 bases from J, leaving 15 bases between. The CDR3 is 14 residues long. CDR3 nucleotide sequence: TGTGCCAGCAGTGCTCCCTCTCGCGGCCACGAGCAGTACTTC. Amino acid sequence: CASSAPSRGHEQYF.

In DNA form, the CDR3 reads TGTGCCTGGACACAGCGGGGGATATACGAGCAGTACTTC. Translated: CAWTQRGIYEQYF. The rearrangement joins TRBV30 to TRBJ2-7, with 8 bases aligning to TRBD2. Trimming cost V 4 bases and J 4 bases; bases outside gene matches: 6. Germline loops: CDR1 GTSNPN, CDR2 SVGIG (reference sequence). CDR3 size: 13 residues.

V and J are TRBV6-2 or TRBV6-3 and TRBJ1-5, with TRBD1 identical over 10 bases. The CDR3 loop spans 17 amino acids. The V gene end was trimmed by 0 bases and the J gene end by 1 base; junction bases not matched to a gene: 3. Germline assignment: CDR1 MNHEY and CDR2 SVGEGT. CDR3 sequence reads: CASSYSWTGGSNQPQHF. CDR3 nucleotides: TGTGCCAGCAGTTACTCGTGGACAGGGGGGAGCAATCAGCCCCAGCATTTT.

The gene calls are TRBV5-5 and TRBJ1-4; D gene ambiguous. The germline gives CDR1 SGHKS, CDR2 YYEKEE (reference sequence). This CDR3 is 16 amino acids long. The V end was cut by 3 bases, the J end by 4 bases, with 16 bases between. The CDR3 reads CASSWISGSLNEKLFF. The CDR3 nucleotides read TGTGCCAGCAGCTGGATCTCCGGGTCTCTTAATGAAAAACTGTTTTTT.

The rearrangement links TRBV5-1 to TRBJ1-1; possible D gene TRBD1, 5 bases. CDR1 and CDR2 (germline): SGHRS, YFSETQ. The CDR3 totals 13 residues. The V gene lost 4 bases and the J gene lost 12 bases, with 19 bases spanning the gap. The DNA for the CDR3 is TGCGCCAGCAGCCCCTCACTCGGGGGGTCCCCTTTCTTT. Translated: CASSPSLGGSPFF.

This clone was seen just once. V is TRBV19 and J is TRBJ2-5; 11 bases line up with TRBD2. V gave up 4 bases and J gave up 4 bases; unmatched junction bases: 8. This CDR3 comprises 16 residues. CDR1 is LNHDA, CDR2 SQIVND, per germline (reference sequence). The CDR3 DNA follows: TGTGCCAGTAGTAGACTAACTAGCGGGGGCCGAGAGACCCAGTACTTC. It is translated as CASSRLTSGGRETQYF.